The following is a T cell receptor beta chain sequence with its context. In the original analysis: Amplification of reference gene primers provided the estimated nucleated cell counts. Using immunoSEQ multiplex PCR, the repertoire was profiled, and TCRdb retains in-frame clones only, with some absent. Clone size and the V and J calls come from that table; the DNA yielded D and trimming. This table holds 140,000 to 150,000 clones, around four fifths found once. The data derive from a study of blood T cell repertoires in COVID-19. Study information: COVID-19 samples, acute and convalescent, were from the United States, Italy and Spain. From T cells, B-cell-depleted T cells, or PBMCs came the material, which was cDNA or gDNA.

The TCR was taken from a woman aged 40 to 49 with active or convalescent COVID-19. Sequencing used peripheral blood.

CDR3 loop: CASSPPVWGVNEQYF. The CDR3 region has the DNA TGTGCCAGCAGCCCACCCGTATGGGGCGTCAACGAGCAGTACTTC. The V call is TRBV3-1 (or the pseudogene TRBV3-2), the J call TRBJ2-7, with TRBD1 as a possible D gene (5 bases). Germline CDR1 is LGHDT and CDR2 is YNNKEL (reference sequence). The CDR3 totals 15 residues. Trimming removed 4 bases at V and 5 bases at J, with 18 bases between.